A selection of T cell receptor beta chains follows, all from one sample in a study of immune heterogeneity within non-small cell lung tumors. TCRdb re-called the multiplex PCR reads through MiXCR, storing one row per CDR3 protein. This table holds 20,000 or so distinct CDR3 sequences, about 26% found once. Input material: lung tumor tissue. These receptors all stem from a man aged 40-50 years with non-small cell lung cancer. The CDR3 runs from the conserved cysteine through the conserved F or W. The order of the fields is CDR3 protein, CDR3 DNA, D gene, J gene, V gene, clone size. A D gene is named only where the DNA matches it firmly. Clone size is given for some rows only: seen once, a few or many times, or a class if the clone is expanded.

CASSVRTANTGELFF TGTGCCAGCAGCGTAAGGACAGCAAACACCGGGGAGCTGTTTTTT NA TRBJ2-2 TRBV7-8 NA
CASSQEIRTYEQYF TGTGCCAGCAGCCAAGAGATAAGAACCTACGAGCAGTACTTC NA TRBJ2-7 TRBV14 few
CASLPSGNSYEQYF TGTGCCAGCTTGCCTAGCGGGAACTCCTACGAGCAGTACTTC TRBD2 TRBJ2-7 TRBV6-2/TRBV6-3 many
CSARGVTEAFF TGCAGTGCTAGGGGGGTAACTGAAGCTTTCTTT NA TRBJ1-1 TRBV20-1 many
CASSATGGLSQPQHF TGTGCCAGCAGCGCGACAGGGGGTTTGTCTCAGCCCCAGCATTTT TRBD1 TRBJ1-5 TRBV7-8 medium-sized
CASSSRLAGPPYNEQFF TGTGCCAGCAGTTCTCGACTAGCGGGGCCCCCCTACAATGAGCAGTTCTTC TRBD2 TRBJ2-1 TRBV12-3/TRBV12-4 few
CATGDLMGADGYTF TGTGCCACCGGTGATTTGATGGGGGCGGATGGCTACACCTTC NA TRBJ1-2 TRBV24-1 NA
CASGLSEFLYGYTF TGTGCTAGTGGTTTGTCCGAATTTCTGTATGGCTACACCTTC NA TRBJ1-2 TRBV12-5 many
CASSGLQGSNYGYTF TGTGCCAGCAGTGGGTTACAGGGGAGTAACTATGGCTACACCTTC TRBD1 TRBJ1-2 TRBV2 medium-sized
CASRGGDGRSPAYEQYF TGTGCCAGCAGAGGAGGGGACGGAAGGTCTCCAGCCTACGAGCAGTACTTC NA TRBJ2-7 TRBV5-4 few
CASSVSGQGSVNEQFF TGTGCCAGCAGCGTTTCAGGACAGGGTTCTGTCAATGAGCAGTTCTTC TRBD1 TRBJ2-1 TRBV9 medium-sized
CSASKGEQFF TGCAGTGCTAGTAAGGGAGAGCAGTTCTTC NA TRBJ2-1 TRBV20-1 NA
CASSQDFSANTGELFF TGTGCCAGCAGCCAAGATTTCAGCGCGAACACCGGGGAGCTGTTTTTT NA TRBJ2-2 TRBV4-2 NA
CASTRSGLLGDTEAFF TGTGCCAGCACGAGATCGGGACTACTCGGCGACACTGAAGCTTTCTTT NA TRBJ1-1 TRBV5-6 NA
CATPRGRNTGELFF TGTGCCACGCCAAGGGGGCGCAACACCGGGGAGCTGTTTTTT TRBD1 TRBJ2-2 TRBV12-3/TRBV12-4 many
CASSHGGEETQYF TGTGCCAGCAGCCACGGAGGGGAAGAGACCCAGTACTTC NA TRBJ2-5 TRBV7-3 many
CASSLLLSISSYNEQFF TGTGCCAGCAGCCTGCTATTGTCGATCAGCTCCTACAATGAGCAGTTCTTC NA TRBJ2-1 TRBV7-9 few
CSSGPPQTFEQFF TGTTCTAGTGGTCCCCCCCAGACGTTTGAGCAGTTCTTC NA TRBJ2-1 TRBV12-5 NA
CASSPTGTGPYEQYF TGTGCCAGCAGCCCAACCGGGACAGGGCCATACGAGCAGTACTTC TRBD1 TRBJ2-7 TRBV14 few
CASADGPETQYF TGTGCCAGCGCGGACGGGCCAGAGACCCAGTACTTC NA TRBJ2-5 TRBV6-2/TRBV6-3 NA
CASSLRDRMSTDTQYF TGTGCCAGCAGCCTAAGGGACAGGATGTCAACAGATACGCAGTATTTT TRBD1 TRBJ2-3 TRBV7-2 many
CASSPSQGGTGELFF TGTGCCAGCTCACCATCCCAGGGTGGAACCGGGGAGCTGTTTTTT NA TRBJ2-2 TRBV18 NA
CASSRDSGHQPQHF TGTGCCAGCAGTCGGGACAGCGGGCATCAGCCCCAGCATTTT TRBD1 TRBJ1-5 TRBV6-1 many
CASSYSADRKNEKLFF TGTGCCAGCAGTTACTCTGCGGACAGGAAGAATGAAAAACTGTTTTTT TRBD1 TRBJ1-4 TRBV6-6 medium-sized
CAISWGSGAVNEQFF TGTGCCATCAGCTGGGGTTCGGGAGCAGTCAATGAGCAGTTCTTC NA TRBJ2-1 TRBV10-3 many
CASSSRTASYGYTF TGTGCCAGCAGCTCCAGGACAGCGAGCTATGGCTACACCTTC NA TRBJ1-2 TRBV7-2 many
CASSEGLETTNEKLFF TGTGCCAGCAGTGAGGGCCTCGAAACAACTAATGAAAAACTGTTTTTT NA TRBJ1-4 TRBV6-1 medium-sized
CASSYGRDYTGELFF TGTGCCAGCAGTTACGGGCGGGACTACACCGGGGAGCTGTTTTTT NA TRBJ2-2 TRBV6-2/TRBV6-3 NA
CASSSFGAPYEQYF TGTGCCAGCAGCTCGTTCGGGGCCCCCTACGAGCAGTACTTC NA TRBJ2-7 TRBV11-3 medium-sized
CGVDPTGLGSNEQFF TGCGGCGTTGACCCTACGGGCCTGGGGAGCAATGAGCAGTTCTTC NA TRBJ2-1 TRBV29-1 few
CASSYSGNTESFF TGTGCCAGCAGTTACTCGGGGAACACTGAATCTTTCTTT NA TRBJ1-1 TRBV6-5 NA
CASSLETGRELFF TGTGCCAGCAGCTTAGAAACCGGGAGGGAGCTGTTTTTT NA TRBJ2-2 TRBV11-2 NA
CASSRLVSGELFF TGTGCCAGCAGCAGACTAGTTTCCGGGGAGCTGTTTTTT NA TRBJ2-2 TRBV11-3 few
CATAGTNSNQPQHF TGTGCCACCGCCGGGACAAATAGCAATCAGCCCCAGCATTTT NA TRBJ1-5 TRBV6-1 NA
CASRGRPDSYEQYF TGTGCCAGCAGGGGGCGGCCCGATTCCTACGAGCAGTACTTC NA TRBJ2-7 TRBV6-2/TRBV6-3 NA
CASSQAGRLYGYTF TGTGCCAGCAGCCAAGCGGGACGGCTCTATGGCTACACCTTC NA TRBJ1-2 TRBV3-1 NA
CASSFGQEHYNEQFF TGCGCCAGCAGCTTTGGACAGGAGCACTACAATGAGCAGTTCTTC TRBD1 TRBJ2-1 TRBV5-1 NA
CASRGGTSLREQYF TGTGCCAGCAGGGGGGGGACTTCCCTCCGCGAGCAGTACTTC TRBD2 TRBJ2-7 TRBV6-1 NA
CASSQAARRSTDTQYF TGTGCCAGCAGCCAAGCCGCTAGGAGAAGCACAGATACGCAGTATTTT NA TRBJ2-3 TRBV4-2 NA
CSARQTSGRVYNEQFF TGCAGTGCTAGACAGACTAGCGGGAGGGTTTACAATGAGCAGTTCTTC TRBD2 TRBJ2-1 TRBV20-1 NA
CASGLVEGWPQHF TGTGCTAGTGGTTTGGTTGAGGGGTGGCCCCAGCATTTT NA TRBJ1-5 TRBV12-5 many
CSAIPVGNQPQHF TGCAGTGCTATTCCGGTGGGCAATCAGCCCCAGCATTTT NA TRBJ1-5 TRBV20-1 medium-sized